The 18 T cell receptor beta chains in this list originate from one sample, sequenced in a study of radiotherapy plus CTLA-4 blockade in lung cancer. Clones were read by immunoSEQ multiplex PCR, and TCRdb kept only the in-frame ones, dropping some. This sample carries 75,000 to 80,000 clones, around nine tenths of them seen once, and the ten largest clones take around 1%. The sequences come from peripheral blood, collected from a patient treated with radiotherapy plus ipilimumab. The receptor set was obtained from a human donor with non-small cell lung cancer who had stable disease on radiotherapy plus ipilimumab.

V usage is TRBV4-1 and J usage is TRBJ1-4; 9 bases align to TRBD1. Germline assignment: CDR1 MGHRA and CDR2 YSYEKL. Trimming removed 3 bases from V and 7 bases from J; junction bases left unmatched: 6. CDR3 size: 15 residues. The CDR3 spells CASSQTGGRGEKLFF. The CDR3 DNA reads TGCGCCAGCAGCCAGACAGGGGGACGGGGTGAAAAACTGTTTTTT.

This clone is a singleton in its sample. The chain joins TRBV18 to TRBJ1-6, with 8 bases matching TRBD1. CDR3 length: 17 residues. Germline V gives CDR1 KGHSH, CDR2 LQKENI. V lost 4 bases to trimming and J lost 8 bases; unmatched junction nucleotides: 13. DNA for the CDR3: TGTGCCAGCTCACGGGAAAGGGACAGGCTCTCCTATTCACCCCTCCACTTT. Amino acids: CASSRERDRLSYSPLHF.

The chain carries TRBV7-9 and TRBJ2-5; a weak D match, TRBD1 (5 bases). Germline CDR1 reads SEHNR; CDR2 reads FQNEAQ (reference sequence). V was cut by 1 base and J by 5 bases, with 8 bases left in between. This CDR3 comprises 13 residues. CDR3 nucleotide sequence: TGTGCCAGCAGCTTAGACAGGATCGAGACCCAGTACTTC. It encodes CASSLDRIETQYF.

The V gene is TRBV6-5, the J gene TRBJ1-2, with D hard to call. CDR1 is MNHEY, CDR2 SVGAGI, per germline. The CDR3 consists of 15 residues. V dropped 0 bases and J dropped 7 bases, with 15 bases sitting between them. Here the CDR3 DNA reads TGTGCCAGCAGTTACTCGACTAGGGTTAGGTCTGGCTACACCTTC. This gives the protein CASSYSTRVRSGYTF.

This clone was observed a few times. The rearrangement joins TRBV19 to TRBJ1-4, with unresolved D. V lost 7 bases and J 7 bases, leaving 16 bases between the germline ends. In germline, CDR1 is LNHDA, CDR2 SQIVND (reference sequence). This CDR3 comprises 14 residues. The DNA for the CDR3 is TGTGCCAGTACTCAGGCGAAGCGGGGTGAAAAACTGTTTTTT. It is translated as CASTQAKRGEKLFF.

V is TRBV5-1 and J is TRBJ1-1; D unclear. Looked up from germline, CDR1 is SGHRS and CDR2 is YFSETQ. The CDR3 consists of 14 residues. Trimming took 0 bases from V and 0 from J, leaving 6 bases between them. CDR3 in DNA: TGCGCCAGCAGCTTGGTGGTTTTGAACACTGAAGCTTTCTTT. It codes for CASSLVVLNTEAFF. Together with reference TRBV5-1 and TRBJ1-1, the CDR3 gives the full variable domain: KAGVTQTPRYLIKTRGQQVTLSCSPISGHRSVSWYQQTPGQGLQFLFEYFSETQRNKGNFPGRFSGRQFSNSRSEMNVSTLELGDSALYLCASSLVVLNTEAFFGQGTRLTVV.

This chain uses TRBV19 with TRBJ2-6; D unresolved. Germline V gives CDR1 LNHDA, CDR2 SQIVND (reference sequence). The CDR3 loop spans 14 amino acids. V was cut by 3 bases and J by 0 bases, with 3 bases left in between. In DNA, the CDR3 is TGTGCCAGTAGTATGCCCTCTGGGGCCAACGTCCTGACTTTC. Translating gives CASSMPSGANVLTF.

CDR3 in amino acids: CASSLTSGGLQETQYF. The CDR3 DNA sequence: TGTGCCAGCAGTTTGACTAGCGGGGGCCTTCAAGAGACCCAGTACTTC. The gene calls are TRBV6-5 and TRBJ2-5; 12 bases are a match to TRBD2. Germline V gives CDR1 MNHEY, CDR2 SVGAGI. V lost 4 bases, J lost 2 bases, and 5 bases stayed unmatched. The CDR3 contains 16 residues.

This clone appeared once. This chain joins TRBV27 and TRBJ2-2; possibly TRBD1 for D (6 bases). CDR1 is MNHEY, CDR2 SMNVEV, per germline (reference sequence). Trimming took off 1 base at V and 4 bases at J, with 13 bases between the two ends. The CDR3 extends over 16 amino acids. The chain's CDR3 is CASSLLGGWSTGELFF. CDR3 coding DNA: TGTGCCAGCAGTTTATTAGGGGGTTGGAGCACCGGGGAGCTGTTTTTT.

The rearrangement uses TRBV5-5 and TRBJ2-3; TRBD1 agrees at 8 bases. Germline CDR1 reads SGHKS; CDR2 reads YYEKEE (reference sequence). This CDR3 region has 16 residues. V shed 5 bases, J shed 3 bases, and the junction held 11 bases outside the gene matches. CDR3 region: CASRVPGQALTDTQYF. CDR3 nucleotides: TGTGCCAGCAGGGTTCCGGGACAGGCCTTAACAGATACGCAGTATTTT.

The chain links TRBV7-9 to TRBJ1-5; TRBD1 matches at 7 bases. The length of the CDR3 is 14 residues. Germline lookup yields CDR1 SEHNR and CDR2 FQNEAQ (reference sequence). The V gene end was trimmed by 5 bases and the J gene end by 1 base; junction bases not matched to a gene: 2. This CDR3 is CASSPGGSNQPQHF. CDR3 DNA sequence: TGTGCCAGCAGCCCAGGGGGAAGCAATCAGCCCCAGCATTTT.

The V gene is TRBV4-2, the J gene TRBJ2-7, with TRBD2 identical over 9 bases. The V gene end was trimmed by 0 bases and the J gene end by 1 base; junction bases not matched to a gene: 7. The germline V gene has CDR1 LGHNA and CDR2 YNFKEQ. This CDR3 spans 17 amino acids. The CDR3 reads CASSQDRGTSLSYEQYF. The CDR3 bases are TGTGCCAGCAGCCAAGATCGGGGGACTAGCCTTTCCTACGAGCAGTACTTC.

V is TRBV7-3 and J is TRBJ2-3; TRBD2 agrees at 11 bases. The CDR3 is 16 amino acids. The germline V gene encodes CDR1 SGHTA and CDR2 FQGTGA. Trimming took 5 bases from V and 2 from J; bases not matched to a gene: 6. The CDR3 region is CASSTGLAEATDTQYF. In DNA, the CDR3 is TGTGCCAGCAGCACGGGACTAGCGGAGGCCACAGATACGCAGTATTTT.

The chain couples TRBV9 to TRBJ2-7; D remains unclear. Trimming left V 2 bases short and J 5 bases short, with 11 bases between. Germline loops: CDR1 SGDLS, CDR2 YYNGEE. The CDR3 covers 13 residues. The CDR3 nucleotides read TGTGCCAGCAGCGTTGGGGTATTCAACGAGCAGTACTTC. The encoded protein is CASSVGVFNEQYF.

This clone was detected once. V is TRBV7-6 and J is TRBJ2-5, with TRBD2 as a possible D gene (6 bases). CDR1 and CDR2 (germline): SGHVS, FNYEAQ. V was trimmed by 7 bases and J by 1 base, leaving 25 bases between them. The CDR3 runs to 18 residues. The CDR3 reads CASTPARVSSAIQETQYF. The CDR3 DNA is TGTGCCAGCACCCCGGCCCGGGTTTCTAGCGCCATCCAAGAGACCCAGTACTTC.

The chain has TRBV9 and TRBJ2-2, with D perhaps TRBD1 (6 bases). Germline assignment: CDR1 SGDLS and CDR2 YYNGEE. Trimming removed 5 bases from V and 0 bases from J, with 11 bases in between. CDR3 length: 15 residues. The CDR3 loop reads CASRKGHSNTGELFF. CDR3 nucleotides: TGTGCCAGCAGGAAGGGACACTCGAACACCGGGGAGCTGTTTTTT.

This sequence joins TRBV5-8 and TRBJ2-5; D perhaps matches TRBD2 (6 bases). Trimming pared 5 bases from V and 7 bases from J, leaving 21 bases between. Germline assignment: CDR1 SGHTS and CDR2 YDEGEE. CDR3 length equals 15 residues. The CDR3 region is CASSQSGAVIGTQYF. The CDR3 DNA is TGTGCCAGCAGTCAATCGGGAGCAGTGATAGGGACCCAGTACTTC.

This clone was counted between two and nine times. The CDR3 DNA is TGTGCCAGCAGTCCCGGGACAGGGAACGGCGAGCAGTACTTC. Translating it yields CASSPGTGNGEQYF. The chain recombines TRBV6-5 with TRBJ2-7; 9 bases map to TRBD1. This CDR3 is 14 amino acids long. CDR1 is MNHEY, CDR2 SVGAGI, per germline. J was trimmed by 6 bases and V by 5 bases; bases with no gene match: 8.